The present T cell receptor (beta chain) was sequenced within a study of CD8 T cells in Susac syndrome. Study observations and caveats: As the study acknowledged, the number of individuals in its TCR sequencing and HLA analysis was relatively small.

Random hexamers were used to reverse transcribe the RNA input (about 0.5 to 1 ug). Via MiXCR, TCRdb re-called the immunoSEQ multiplex PCR reads, giving one row per CDR3 protein. The top ten clones hold about 0.086% of a sample with 160,000 or so distinct CDR3 sequences, roughly 94% of them seen once. Looked up from germline, CDR1 is SEHNR and CDR2 is FQNEAQ (reference sequence). This CDR3 is 14 amino acids long. V was trimmed by 3 bases and J by 2 bases, leaving 11 bases between them. About this clonotype: No antigen is known for it.

The V and J genes are TRBV7-9 and TRBJ2-7; D possibly corresponds to TRBD1 (6 bases). The source of this sequence is a human donor with multiple sclerosis. Material for sequencing was CD4+ T cells from PBMCs. The CDR3: CASSFSQGPYEQYF. In DNA, the CDR3 is TGTGCCAGCAGCTTCTCACAGGGCCCCTACGAGCAGTACTTC.